Listed below are T cell receptor beta chains from one sample, sequenced in a study of cytomegalovirus exposure and HLA in healthy donors. Method: immunoSEQ multiplex PCR; TCRdb's copy keeps in-frame clones and lacks some. The repertoire consists of nearly 200,000 clones, with roughly four fifths occurring once and the leading ten covering 6.5%. The source material was PBMCs. These receptors all come from a woman in her forties or fifties in good health and CMV-seropositive. Each CDR3 is given with its conserved first and last residue. Fields, in order: J gene, D gene, clone size, V gene, CDR3 protein, CDR3 DNA. D genes are given only for firm matches. Size is stated for part of the rows, as once, few or many counts, or as a class when the clone is expanded.

>TRBJ2-5|.|.|TRBV5-6
CASSLETVPETQYF
TGTGCCAGCAGCTTGGAGACAGTCCCGGAGACCCAGTACTTC
>TRBJ2-2|.|.|TRBV2
CASSEMTGEGTGELFF
TGTGCCAGCAGTGAAATGACAGGGGAGGGCACCGGGGAGCTGTTTTTT
>TRBJ1-2|.|.|TRBV5-1
CASSLGGPNYGYTF
TGCGCCAGCAGCTTAGGGGGTCCCAACTATGGCTACACCTTC
>TRBJ2-7|TRBD2|few|TRBV15
CATSDGLAGEGEQYF
TGTGCCACCAGCGACGGACTAGCGGGAGAAGGAGAGCAGTACTTC
>TRBJ1-5|.|.|TRBV7-2
CASSFSGGNQPQHF
TGTGCCAGCAGCTTTTCGGGGGGCAATCAGCCCCAGCATTTT
>TRBJ2-3|.|.|TRBV6-4
CASSDSGNGAQYF
TGTGCCAGCAGTGACTCGGGTAACGGGGCGCAGTATTTT
>TRBJ1-2|.|.|TRBV5-1
CASSPLEGFVYTF
TGCGCCAGCAGCCCCCTGGAGGGGTTTGTCTACACCTTC
>TRBJ1-4|TRBD1|.|TRBV4-1
CASSLQGGRGLEKLFF
TGCGCCAGCAGCCTTCAGGGTGGCAGGGGGCTTGAAAAACTGTTTTTT
>TRBJ1-1|.|.|TRBV27
CASSGGTEAFF
TGTGCCAGCAGCGGGGGCACTGAAGCTTTCTTT
>TRBJ2-7|.|once|TRBV30
CAWSGLLYEQYF
TGTGCCTGGAGCGGACTCCTCTACGAGCAGTACTTC
>TRBJ2-2|.|.|TRBV2
CASSETTTGELFF
TGTGCCAGCAGTGAGACGACTACCGGGGAGCTGTTTTTT
>TRBJ2-7|TRBD2|.|TRBV7-9
CASSLGLAGDYEQYF
TGTGCCAGCAGCTTAGGACTAGCGGGCGACTACGAGCAGTACTTC
>TRBJ2-1|.|.|TRBV29-1
CSVAGESGRYNEQFF
TGCAGCGTTGCCGGGGAAAGCGGCAGATACAATGAGCAGTTCTTC
>TRBJ2-7|.|.|TRBV5-4
CASSLAGRSYEQYF
TGTGCCAGCAGCTTGGCAGGCAGATCCTACGAGCAGTACTTC
>TRBJ1-3|.|.|TRBV10-3
CAISESIGRAGNTIYF
TGTGCCATCAGTGAATCGATTGGGCGGGCTGGAAACACCATATATTTT
>TRBJ2-2|.|.|TRBV21-1
CAIVGGGGGTGELFF
TGTGCCATCGTGGGCGGGGGGGGCGGCACCGGGGAGCTGTTTTTT
>TRBJ2-5|TRBD2|.|TRBV6-1
CASSDPTSGRETQYF
TGTGCCAGCAGTGACCCGACTAGCGGGAGGGAGACCCAGTACTTC
>TRBJ2-1|.|.|TRBV5-6
CASRGGGSSYNEQFF
TGTGCCAGCAGAGGCGGGGGCAGCTCCTACAATGAGCAGTTCTTC